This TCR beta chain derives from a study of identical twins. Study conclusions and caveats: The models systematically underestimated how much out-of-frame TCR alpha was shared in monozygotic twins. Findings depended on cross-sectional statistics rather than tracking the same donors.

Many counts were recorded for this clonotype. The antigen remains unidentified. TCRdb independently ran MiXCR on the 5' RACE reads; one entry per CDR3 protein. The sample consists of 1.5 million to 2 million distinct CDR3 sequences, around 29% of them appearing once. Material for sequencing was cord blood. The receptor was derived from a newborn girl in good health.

This chain's CDR3 is CSDRGPLNYGYTF. Here the CDR3 DNA reads TGCAGCGACAGGGGGCCCCTTAACTATGGCTACACCTTC. The chain links TRBV29-1 to TRBJ1-2, with TRBD1 identical over 9 bases. This CDR3 contains 13 residues. The J segment lost 1 base and the V segment lost 7 bases, leaving 4 bases of the junction unmatched. The germline CDR1 and CDR2 sequences are SQVTM and ANQGSEA.